The clone carrying this T cell receptor beta chain was detected a few times. Each CDR3 protein is one row after TCRdb ran MiXCR on the RT-PCR reads. The data contain just under 550,000 distinct CDR3 sequences, less than 25% of them singletons. The data belong to a study of response to subunit inactivated influenza vaccine. The data also belong to a second study, concerning T cells expressing NK-cell markers. That report adds: 5'RACE template switching built TCR beta cDNA with unique molecular identifiers.

The sample in question was CD4+ T cells sorted from PBMCs, obtained approximately 12 days after vaccination. The receptor was isolated from a man aged 45-65 years who received an inactivated influenza vaccine.

The CDR3 region is CASSQDSIQVVGNTIYF. CDR3 DNA sequence: TGCGCCAGCAGCCAAGATTCGATACAGGTCGTAGGAAACACCATATATTTT. V is TRBV4-1 and J is TRBJ1-3; D is perhaps TRBD1 (5 bases). This CDR3 contains 17 residues. CDR1 is MGHRA, CDR2 YSYEKL, per germline. With 0 bases removed from V and 4 bases from J, the gap between germline ends came to 16 bases.